This is a list of T cell receptor beta chains from one sample in a study of cytomegalovirus exposure and HLA in healthy donors. Some clones are missing from TCRdb's copy, which holds only in-frame ones; the method was immunoSEQ multiplex PCR. The data hold tens of thousands of clones, with roughly four fifths observed a single time. Specimen: PBMCs. The source is a man in his forties or fifties in good health and CMV-seronegative. Each CDR3 is given with its conserved first and last residue. D genes are given only for firm matches. Where a row states a size, it is once, few, many or the class of an expanded clone; other rows omit it.

clone size	J gene	V gene	D gene	CDR3 DNA	CDR3 protein
-	TRBJ2-5	TRBV29-1	-	TGCAGCGCAGAAGCGGTCAGGACCCAGTACTTC	CSAEAVRTQYF
few	TRBJ1-1	TRBV5-4	-	TGTGCCAGCAGCTTGGGCGTTATGAACACTGAAGCTTTCTTT	CASSLGVMNTEAFF
-	TRBJ2-7	TRBV5-1	TRBD2	TGCGCCAGCGCCGGACTAGCGGGAGGTACGGGCTCCGAGCAGTACTTC	CASAGLAGGTGSEQYF
-	TRBJ2-1	TRBV5-1	TRBD2	TGCGCCACCCGCCTCACTAGCGGAAACAATGAGCAGTTCTTC	CATRLTSGNNEQFF
-	TRBJ2-7	TRBV14	-	TGTGCCAGCAGCCGCGGACTTGCGAGGGAGCAGTACTTC	CASSRGLAREQYF
-	TRBJ2-3	TRBV18	TRBD1	TGTGCCAGCTCACCACGTCCTCCGGGACAGAGCACAGATACGCAGTATTTT	CASSPRPPGQSTDTQYF
-	TRBJ2-1	TRBV29-1	TRBD1	TGCAGCACTACCGGGAAAGGGGGCGCGAACAATGAGCAGTTCTTC	CSTTGKGGANNEQFF
-	TRBJ1-3	TRBV5-1	TRBD1	TGCGCCAGCAGCATTACAGGGGACCCCCCTGGAAACACCATATATTTT	CASSITGDPPGNTIYF
-	TRBJ2-7	TRBV27	-	TGTGCCAGCATTAGCGGAAATAGTAAGCAGTACTTC	CASISGNSKQYF
-	TRBJ2-1	TRBV5-4	TRBD2	TGTGCCAGCAGCTTGAAGGGACTAGGGGTACGCAATGAGCAGTTCTTC	CASSLKGLGVRNEQFF
-	TRBJ2-7	TRBV7-7	TRBD2	TGTGCTAGCAGCTCCCTCGGGACTAGCGTTGCCTACGAGCAGTACTTC	CASSSLGTSVAYEQYF
-	TRBJ2-1	TRBV6-5	-	TGTGCCAGCAGAACCGACAGATACAATGAGCAGTTCTTC	CASRTDRYNEQFF
-	TRBJ2-2	TRBV12-1	-	TGTGCCAGCAGCCAAACAGGGGGCGAATCCGGGGAGCTGTTTTTT	CASSQTGGESGELFF
-	TRBJ1-2	TRBV6-1	-	TGTGCCAGCAGTGAAGCGCTTCCGGGGTACGATGGCTACACCTTC	CASSEALPGYDGYTF
-	TRBJ2-2	TRBV6-6	-	TGTGCCAGCAGACCGGGGGGGCAGGGGGCCGGGGAGCTGTTTTTT	CASRPGGQGAGELFF
-	TRBJ2-5	TRBV5-4	TRBD1	TGTGCCAGCAGCTTGGAGGGACAGGGTGGTGAGACCCAGTACTTC	CASSLEGQGGETQYF
-	TRBJ2-7	TRBV25-1	-	TGTGCCAGCAGTGGAGGGGGCGAGCAGTACTTC	CASSGGGEQYF
-	TRBJ2-5	TRBV7-9	-	TGTGCCAGCAGCTCTGGGGGGGAGACCCAGTACTTC	CASSSGGETQYF
-	TRBJ2-3	TRBV6-1	-	TGTGCCAGCAGTGCTAAATATACCCCAGGGACAGATACGCAGTATTTT	CASSAKYTPGTDTQYF
-	TRBJ2-1	TRBV27	-	TGTGCCAGCAGTTTATCGGACGGGACTGGCTACAATGAGCAGTTCTTC	CASSLSDGTGYNEQFF
few	TRBJ2-2	TRBV5-4	TRBD1	TGTGCCAGCTTTACAGGGGGACTCAACACCGGGGAGCTGTTTTTT	CASFTGGLNTGELFF
-	TRBJ2-1	TRBV28	-	TGTGCCAGCAGTTTATGGGGCGATGAGCAGTTCTTC	CASSLWGDEQFF